These 24 T cell receptor beta chains were all obtained from the same sample, sequenced in a study of identical twins listed by TCRdb under 2016. Receptor libraries were prepared by 5' RACE. The data were produced on an Illumina HiSeq 2000. The public reads were run again by TCRdb, first through fastp at Q25 and then through MiXCR, and only productive beta chains were kept. One record per CDR3 amino acid sequence lists the most common genes and DNA. This sample lists about 530,000 distinct CDR3 sequences; 12% to 15% were detected once. The ten top clones hold nearly 0.45% of the sample. The same data also went into a second study, on yellow fever vaccine responses in identical twins.

The specimen sequenced was CD4+ T cells sorted from blood. These receptors originate from a woman aged 18-29 years in good health.

As for this clonotype: With a much larger clone just one base away, this may be a read error. The CDR3 end shows no conserved phenylalanine or tryptophan, and so a read error is likely. The V call is TRBV10-3, the J call TRBJ2-5; D is ambiguous. V was shortened by 4 bases and J by 2 bases, with 8 bases between the two germline ends. The CDR3 contains 13 residues. CDR1 and CDR2 from the germline V gene are ENHRY and SYGVKD. The CDR3 nucleotides read TGTGCCATCAGTGCTAGTGTTCAAGAGACCCAGTACGTC. It yields the protein CAISASVQETQYV.

A few counts support this clonotype. The chain combines TRBV10-1 with TRBJ2-3; D call uncertain. V was cut by 0 bases and J by 2 bases, with 6 bases left in between. Germline loops: CDR1 WNHNN, CDR2 SYGVQD (reference sequence). The CDR3 runs to 14 residues. CDR3 region: CASSESGFTDTQYF. The CDR3 nucleotides read TGCGCCAGCAGTGAGTCCGGCTTCACAGATACGCAGTATTTT.

This clonotype appeared a few times. The rearrangement uses TRBV5-1 and TRBJ2-7; D unresolved. This CDR3 comprises 14 residues. V lost 4 bases and J 4 bases, leaving 15 bases between the germline ends. Germline loops: CDR1 SGHRS, CDR2 YFSETQ. The CDR3 sequence is CASSPLSFGYEQYF. CDR3 bases: TGCGCCAGCAGCCCCCTCTCTTTCGGGTACGAGCAGTACTTC.

This rearrangement joins TRBV20-1 to TRBJ2-3; TRBD2 aligns across 9 bases. The CDR3 length is 16 residues. Germline CDR1 reads DFQATT; CDR2 reads SNEGSKA (reference sequence). The V and J ends lost 0 bases and 3 bases, in that order; junction bases with no gene match: 7. The chain's CDR3 is CSARDTQLAGTDTQYF. The CDR3 DNA reads as TGCAGTGCTAGAGATACGCAGCTAGCGGGGACAGATACGCAGTATTTT.

This clonotype was found many times. This chain joins TRBV5-1 and TRBJ2-2; TRBD1 aligns across 7 bases. The CDR3 has 14 residues. Germline loops: CDR1 SGHRS, CDR2 YFSETQ. V lost 4 bases, J lost 7 bases, and 7 bases stayed unmatched. For the CDR3, the DNA is TGCGCCAGCAGCCATGACAGGGAGCTCGGGGAGCTGTTTTTT. Residues: CASSHDRELGELFF. The entire variable domain, with the rest obtained from reference TRBV5-1 and TRBJ2-2, is as follows: KAGVTQTPRYLIKTRGQQVTLSCSPISGHRSVSWYQQTPGQGLQFLFEYFSETQRNKGNFPGRFSGRQFSNSRSEMNVSTLELGDSALYLCASSHDRELGELFFGEGSRLTVL.

This clonotype has more than one count but fewer than ten. The chain has TRBV29-1 and TRBJ1-2; D not certain. This CDR3 has 13 residues. Germline CDR1 SQVTM, CDR2 ANQGSEA. With 4 bases removed from V and 4 bases from J, the gap between germline ends came to 13 bases. CDR3 protein: CSVGARTSYGYTF. The DNA of the CDR3 is TGCAGCGTTGGTGCGCGGACCTCCTATGGCTACACCTTC.

This clonotype was observed a handful of times. The genes are TRBV15 and TRBJ1-1, with no clear D. The CDR3 sequence is 14 residues long. V was clipped by 1 base and J by 5 bases, with 11 bases between them. Germline CDR1 and CDR2: LNHNV and YYDKDF (reference sequence). Written as DNA, the CDR3 is TGTGCCACCAGCAGAGGGCTAGGGAAAACTGAAGCTTTCTTT. Its translation: CATSRGLGKTEAFF.

This clonotype has a count of ten or more. This chain joins TRBV3-1 and TRBJ1-2; 7 nucleotides agree with TRBD1. CDR3 size: 13 residues. Germline V gives CDR1 LGHDT, CDR2 YNNKEL (reference sequence). Trimming took 4 bases from V and 8 from J; bases not matched to a gene: 7. The DNA of the CDR3 is TGTGCCAGCAGCCCTACAGGGGAAGGCGGCTACACCTTC. Amino acids: CASSPTGEGGYTF.

This rearrangement joins TRBV5-1 to TRBJ2-1, with D unclear. Germline V gene sequence: CDR1 SGHRS, CDR2 YFSETQ. The CDR3 contains 11 residues. V lost 8 bases, J lost 5 bases, and 8 bases lay in between. CDR3 nucleotide sequence: TGCGCCAGTAACCTGCACAATGAGCAGTTCTTC. Translation gives CASNLHNEQFF.

The chain couples TRBV10-3 to TRBJ1-5; D is perhaps TRBD1 (5 bases). Trimming pared 5 bases from V and 6 bases from J, leaving 29 bases between. The germline V gene encodes CDR1 ENHRY and CDR2 SYGVKD. The CDR3 extends over 19 amino acids. Here the CDR3 DNA reads TGTGCCATCAGTCCGGGGGGGGGAACAGGTCCTCCCTGGGGTCAGCCCCAGCATTTT. This translates into CAISPGGGTGPPWGQPQHF.

CDR3 in amino acids: CASSSLHTEAFF. In DNA, the CDR3 is TGTGCCAGCAGTTCACTCCACACTGAAGCTTTCTTT. The genes are TRBV12-3 or TRBV12-4 and TRBJ1-1; D is uncertain. The length of the CDR3 is 12 residues. The V gene lost 4 bases and the J gene lost 3 bases, with 6 bases spanning the gap.

This clonotype appeared many times. The chain couples TRBV5-1 to TRBJ1-1; perhaps TRBD1 as D (5 bases). The CDR3 consists of 14 residues. Trimming took off 5 bases at V and 5 bases at J, with 16 bases between the two ends. Germline V gene sequence: CDR1 SGHRS, CDR2 YFSETQ. The CDR3 spells CASSALGERTEAFF. The CDR3 DNA is TGCGCCAGCAGTGCCTTAGGGGAGAGGACTGAAGCTTTCTTT.

In this sample, this clonotype turned up a few times. This chain connects TRBV12-3 or TRBV12-4 to TRBJ1-5; TRBD1 agrees at 9 bases. The CDR3 runs 14 residues. V lost 5 bases to trimming and J lost 7 bases; unmatched junction nucleotides: 6. CDR3 region: CASSLTGGHQPQHF. The CDR3 bases are TGTGCCAGCAGTCTGACAGGGGGGCACCAGCCCCAGCATTTT.

V and J are TRBV7-2 and TRBJ2-7; 9 bases fit TRBD2. Germline values: CDR1 SGHTA, CDR2 FQGNSA. V was pared by 5 bases and J by 5 bases, with 7 bases of the junction left unmatched. The CDR3 is 14 amino acids. In DNA, the CDR3 is TGTGCCAGCAGCCCCGGGACTAGCATCCACGAGCAGTACTTC. It translates to CASSPGTSIHEQYF.

The chain recombines TRBV14 with TRBJ2-1, with D possibly being TRBD2 (6 bases). Germline V lookup: CDR1 SGHDN, CDR2 FVKESK. The V and J ends lost 2 bases and 13 bases respectively, with 15 bases between them. The CDR3 has 13 amino acids. As DNA, the CDR3 is TGTGCCAGCAGCCAACTGGGACTGAACAACCAGTTCTTC. The encoded protein is CASSQLGLNNQFF.

This clonotype was picked up a small number of times. The genes are TRBV6-1 and TRBJ2-3; a possible D gene is TRBD1 (6 bases). Germline lookup yields CDR1 MNHNS and CDR2 SASEGT. Trimming pared 7 bases from V and 2 bases from J, leaving 10 bases between. The CDR3 runs 13 residues. Here the CDR3 DNA reads TGTGCCAGCAACCGGGACAACACAGATACGCAGTATTTT. Its translation: CASNRDNTDTQYF.

This clonotype was found many times. This sequence joins TRBV20-1 and TRBJ2-1; no definite D call. The CDR3 is 12 amino acids. Germline V gene lookup returns CDR1 DFQATT and CDR2 SNEGSKA (reference sequence). V shed 5 bases and J shed 4 bases, with 9 bases lying between them. CDR3 coding DNA: TGCAGTGCTGTAGCTGGGTACAATGAGCAGTTCTTC. Protein product: CSAVAGYNEQFF.

This clonotype was counted only a few times. The chain uses TRBV10-2 and TRBJ2-3; 9 bases are shared with TRBD1. CDR1 and CDR2 (germline): WSHSY, SAAADI. The CDR3 has 15 residues. Trimming took 6 bases from V and 3 from J; bases not matched to a gene: 7. CDR3 in amino acids: CASSRSGQGTDTQYF. CDR3 in DNA: TGCGCCAGCAGCCGATCGGGACAGGGTACAGATACGCAGTATTTT.

A remark on this clonotype: One end of the junction varies from germline; a read error may be responsible. V and J are TRBV5-1 and TRBJ2-1; 11 bases agree with TRBD2. The CDR3 has 15 residues. CDR1 is SGHRS and CDR2 is YFSETQ in the germline V gene. The chain's CDR3 is CASSLLAGGLNEQVF. CDR3 DNA sequence: TGCGCCAGCAGCTTGCTAGCGGGGGGCCTCAATGAGCAGGTCTTC. Combining the CDR3 with reference TRBV5-1 and TRBJ2-1 gives the whole variable domain KAGVTQTPRYLIKTRGQQVTLSCSPISGHRSVSWYQQTPGQGLQFLFEYFSETQRNKGNFPGRFSGRQFSNSRSEMNVSTLELGDSALYLCASSLLAGGLNEQVFGPGTRLTVL.

This rearrangement joins TRBV15 to TRBJ2-5; D gene uncertain. V was trimmed by 4 bases and J by 5 bases, leaving 17 bases between them. CDR1 and CDR2 from the germline V gene are LNHNV and YYDKDF (reference sequence). The CDR3 length is 15 residues. CDR3 DNA sequence: TGTGCCACCAGCAACTCTAGAATAGGGTGGGAGACCCAGTACTTC. Translated: CATSNSRIGWETQYF.

This clonotype was found a few times. The rearrangement uses TRBV25-1 and TRBJ1-1, with 10 bases matching TRBD1. Germline lookup yields CDR1 MGHDK and CDR2 SYGVNS. The CDR3 runs to 16 residues. V shed 4 bases and J 7 bases; nucleotides not matched to a gene: 12. CDR3 sequence reads: CASSADRGLSKGEAFF. CDR3 nucleotides: TGTGCCAGCAGTGCGGACAGGGGGTTATCGAAGGGTGAAGCTTTCTTT. The full variable domain, with the rest looked up from reference TRBV25-1 and TRBJ1-1, is EADIYQTPRYLVIGTGKKITLECSQTMGHDKMYWYQQDPGMELHLIHYSYGVNSTEKGDLSSESTVSRIRTEHFPLTLESARPSHTSQYLCASSADRGLSKGEAFFGQGTRLTVV.

This clonotype was picked up a small number of times. This rearrangement joins TRBV6-1 to TRBJ2-2, with unresolved D. Germline CDR1 MNHNS, CDR2 SASEGT. The CDR3 is 13 residues long. Deletions cut 4 bases from V and 4 bases from J, with 7 bases between. The CDR3 region is CASSAQSTGELFF. The DNA for the CDR3 is TGTGCCAGCAGTGCTCAGTCCACCGGGGAGCTGTTTTTT.

The CDR3 DNA reads TGTGCCAGCTCCCCCTCGGGACATTCTAACACTGAAGCTTTCTTT. This translates into CASSPSGHSNTEAFF. V and J are TRBV18 and TRBJ1-1; a weak D match, TRBD1 (6 bases). This CDR3 has 15 residues. Germline CDR1 and CDR2: KGHSH and LQKENI. With 6 bases removed from V and 2 bases from J, the gap between germline ends came to 16 bases.

By share, this clonotype counts as medium-sized (0.01 to 0.1%). V is TRBV12-3 or TRBV12-4 and J is TRBJ1-1; D not certain. V was trimmed by 3 bases and J by 0 bases, leaving 11 bases between them. This CDR3 comprises 15 residues. CDR3 sequence (DNA): TGTGCCAGCAGTTTTCGCCGAGAGATGAACACTGAAGCTTTCTTT. It encodes CASSFRREMNTEAFF.